Below are 3 T cell receptor beta chains sequenced from a single sample in a study of T cells expressing NK-cell markers (dated by TCRdb to the early 2020s). To prepare the library, 5' RACE was applied. The instrument was an Illumina HiSeq 2000. Reads reprocessed by TCRdb are summarized as one entry per CDR3 protein sequence, and DNA is absent. This sample's table carries under 200,000 distinct CDR3 sequences. The ten most abundant clones make up 18% of the sample. Material: blood T cells: a sorted CD56 or NKG2C T cell subset, CD4+ or CD8+ T cells, or bulk PBMC T cells (not recorded which). The receptors were gathered from a woman between 18 and 70 years old in good health.

The V and J genes are TRBV12-3 or TRBV12-4 and TRBJ2-1. The CDR3 runs to 13 residues. The CDR3 here is CASSISGGNEQFF.

This chain joins TRBV28 and TRBJ1-4; TCRdb designates TRBD1, a call that cannot be tested without DNA. Looked up from germline, CDR1 is MDHEN and CDR2 is SYDVKM. The CDR3 spans 14 residues. CDR3 residues: CASYSGTGTEKLFF.

This sequence joins TRBV13 and TRBJ2-7; without DNA, the TCRdb call of TRBD1 cannot be checked. The CDR3 spans 16 residues. Germline V gives CDR1 PRHDT, CDR2 FYEKMQ (reference sequence). The CDR3 spells CASSLSMARVSYEQYF.